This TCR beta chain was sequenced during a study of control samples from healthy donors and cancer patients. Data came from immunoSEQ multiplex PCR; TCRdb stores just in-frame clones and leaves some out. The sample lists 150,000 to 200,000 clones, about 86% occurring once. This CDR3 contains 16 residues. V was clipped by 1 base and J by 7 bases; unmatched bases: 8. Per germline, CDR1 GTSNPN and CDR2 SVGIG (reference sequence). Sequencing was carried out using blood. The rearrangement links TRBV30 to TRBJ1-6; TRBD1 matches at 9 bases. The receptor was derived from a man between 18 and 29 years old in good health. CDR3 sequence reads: CAWSESGTGKNSPLHF. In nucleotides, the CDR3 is TGTGCCTGGAGTGAGTCGGGGACAGGGAAAAATTCACCCCTCCACTTT.